Listed below are T cell receptor beta chains from one sample, sequenced in a study of T cells expressing NK-cell markers. TCRdb reprocessed the 5' RACE reads; each CDR3 protein has one entry and no DNA is given. The ten top clones account for roughly 4.2%, within a sample of fewer than 300,000 distinct CDR3 sequences. Sequenced material: blood T cells: a sorted CD56 or NKG2C T cell subset, CD4+ or CD8+ T cells, or bulk PBMC T cells (not recorded which). These TCRs come from a woman aged 18 to 69 in good health. Both conserved end residues are part of each CDR3.

V	length	J	CDR3
TRBV5-1	13	TRBJ1-1	CASSTDRATEAFF
TRBV20-1	15	TRBJ2-5	CSARASGGITETQYF
TRBV20-1	14	TRBJ2-5	CSAYSGTGQETQYF
TRBV12-3/TRBV12-4	13	TRBJ2-3	CASRTTTTDTQYF
TRBV20-1	11	TRBJ2-5	CSASARETQYF
TRBV6-6	13	TRBJ1-2	CASSPDKSYGYTF
TRBV5-8	14	TRBJ2-3	CASSLIAGLDTQYF
TRBV11-3	12	TRBJ2-7	CASSTGTSEQYF
TRBV6-1	15	TRBJ2-5	CASSKPGQGLETQYF
TRBV21-1	19	TRBJ2-2	CASSKALQFGPHNGGELFF
TRBV24-1	16	TRBJ2-1	CATSPSGLAVDNEQFF
TRBV12-3/TRBV12-4	13	TRBJ1-2	CASRPPDTAGYTF
TRBV14	16	TRBJ1-4	CASSQSNRATNEKLFF
TRBV29-1	13	TRBJ2-5	CSVHRTGVETQYF
TRBV12-3/TRBV12-4	17	TRBJ2-1	CASSPPGTSGGFGEQFF
TRBV20-1	11	TRBJ2-5	CSAWYQETQYF
TRBV5-5	12	TRBJ2-5	CASSTHAGPQYF
TRBV6-1	13	TRBJ1-2	CASRTGDNYGYTF
TRBV10-3	16	TRBJ1-5	CAISESTPASGQPQHF
TRBV5-5	15	TRBJ1-5	CASSQGHNSNQPQHF
TRBV9	12	TRBJ1-1	CASSVDEGRAFF
TRBV11-2	13	TRBJ1-2	CASSFMGLDGYTF
TRBV12-3/TRBV12-4	15	TRBJ2-3	CASSRTGSLGDTQYF
TRBV6-1	15	TRBJ2-1	CASSTGTSAYNEQFF
TRBV30	15	TRBJ2-1	CAWSYRARVRDEQFF
TRBV10-1	11	TRBJ2-3	CASGGLDTQYF
TRBV6-6	13	TRBJ1-1	CASSYSGSSEAFF
TRBV20-1	16	TRBJ2-1	CSARDPPGTSYNEQFF
TRBV20-1	14	TRBJ2-6	CSAGGAGGANVLTF
TRBV30	12	TRBJ2-3	CAYSPGTDTQYF
TRBV7-2	13	TRBJ2-7	CASSLNSQYEQYF
TRBV10-3	15	TRBJ1-4	CAISEGRSGGEKLFF
TRBV4-1	16	TRBJ1-1	CASSRGRGPMNTEAFF
TRBV12-3/TRBV12-4	12	TRBJ2-2	CASTVMSGELFF
TRBV2	16	TRBJ1-2	CASSGGQGIANYGYTF
TRBV18	15	TRBJ1-3	CASSPPGGPGNTIYF
TRBV3-1	14	TRBJ2-7	CASSRLAESYEQYF
TRBV5-1	14	TRBJ1-6	CASSLELDNSPLHF
TRBV7-2	15	TRBJ1-5	CASSLGTGENQPQHF
TRBV3-1	14	TRBJ2-1	CASSLSGRYDEQFF
TRBV24-1	14	TRBJ2-1	CATSDAGTNNEQFF
TRBV20-1	11	TRBJ2-5	CSAGREETQYF
TRBV6-1	15	TRBJ2-1	CASSKGLAGNNEQFF
TRBV14	15	TRBJ2-7	CASSPLVGSTYEQYF
TRBV20-1	14	TRBJ2-1	CSASRGTSRNEQFF
TRBV7-9	14	TRBJ1-4	CASSLAGVNEKLFF
TRBV2	15	TRBJ1-5	CASRGHGHSNQPQHF
TRBV6-2/TRBV6-3	16	TRBJ2-1	CASSYLLGPSYNEQFF
TRBV20-1	15	TRBJ2-7	CSARQAGGNLYEQYF
TRBV20-1	12	TRBJ2-3	CSASLGINTQYF
TRBV6-2/TRBV6-3	13	TRBJ2-7	CASRLDSSYEQYF
TRBV11-2	14	TRBJ1-1	CASSFTGGSTEAFF
TRBV27	15	TRBJ2-2	CASGKDRGDTGELFF
TRBV5-1	13	TRBJ2-1	CASSWDRRDEQFF
TRBV30	13	TRBJ2-3	CAWSSTRTDTQYF
TRBV6-1	11	TRBJ2-1	CASGRDREQFF
TRBV12-3/TRBV12-4	16	TRBJ1-1	CASSGQGLPMNTEAFF
TRBV7-2	12	TRBJ2-4	CASSLGSGPTIF
TRBV2	15	TRBJ2-7	CASTWDRELSYEQYF